The subject of this entry is one TCR beta chain. The sample comes from a study of regulatory T cells in long-lasting Graves disease. Arm-PCR of CDR3 regions with iRepertoire HTBI primers generated TCR beta libraries. MiXCR, applied by TCRdb to the multiplex PCR reads, yields one record per CDR3 protein. Of a few hundred thousand distinct CDR3 sequences in the sample, about 20% are singletons; the top ten hold around 15%. Germline V gene data show CDR1 as SGHTA and CDR2 as FQGNSA. The CDR3 contains 16 residues. With 4 bases clipped from V and 6 bases from J, the junction kept 6 bases outside the gene matches. Time point meaning: newly diagnosed GD, antithyroid drugs for less than 3 months. Researchers made the TCR library from RNA that was extracted from PBMCs. The sample was also linked to a second study, of T cells in Graves' hyperthyroidism and ophthalmopathy.

The chain employs TRBV7-2 and TRBJ2-3; TRBD2 matches at 14 bases. The clonotype was recovered from a woman aged 30 to 39 with Graves disease. The sample consisted of peripheral blood mononuclear cells (PBMCs), taken at new diagnosis, from a patient treated with antithyroid drugs. The CDR3 protein is CASSWGGTSGGDTQYF. CDR3 nucleotides: TGTGCCAGCAGCTGGGGGGGGACTAGCGGGGGTGATACGCAGTATTTT.